Below, 29 T cell receptor beta chains from the same sample are listed, as sequenced in a study of Ad26.COV2.S vaccination and SARS-CoV-2 variants. The assay was immunoSEQ multiplex PCR, and TCRdb's table has in-frame clones only and misses some. In the table there are roughly 300,000 clones, roughly 90% of which are singletons. Regarding treatment: 15 to 20 received Ad26.COV2.S at low or high dose, single or two shots; 5 received placebo; per-sample allocation not given. On day 63 after the first injection, vaccine and placebo recipients gave samples. The source was peripheral blood, collected in a trial of Ad26.COV2.S vaccine versus placebo. The receptors derive from a person aged 18-65 years who received the Ad26.COV2.S COVID-19 vaccine or a placebo.

This chain connects TRBV27 to TRBJ1-1; D may be TRBD1 (5 bases). This CDR3 spans 16 amino acids. Germline V gives CDR1 MNHEY, CDR2 SMNVEV (reference sequence). The V end lost 2 bases, the J end lost 0 bases, and 13 bases lay between the germline ends. The CDR3 DNA sequence: TGTGCCAGCAGTTTAGAGTTGGGACTTATGAACACTGAAGCTTTCTTT. This translates into CASSLELGLMNTEAFF.

The chain employs TRBV7-2 and TRBJ2-3; TRBD2 matches 9 bases. The V gene's germline CDR1 is SGHTA and CDR2 FQGNSA. The CDR3 contains 18 residues. The trim removed 1 base at V and 1 base at J, leaving 9 bases unmatched. The CDR3, as DNA: TGTGCCAGCAGCTTAGGGGTAGCGGGAGCCTACCGCACAGATACGCAGTATTTT. Protein sequence: CASSLGVAGAYRTDTQYF.

The chain has TRBV5-4 and TRBJ2-7, with TRBD2 matching 15 bases. The CDR3 is made up of 15 amino acids. Trimming removed 4 bases from V and 3 bases from J; junction bases left unmatched: 2. Germline loops: CDR1 SGHNT, CDR2 YYREEE (reference sequence). CDR3 nucleotide sequence: TGTGCCAGCAGCGAGGGACTAGCGGGGGGCTACGAGCAGTACTTC. As protein: CASSEGLAGGYEQYF.

This chain joins TRBV5-4 and TRBJ2-5; the D gene is possibly TRBD1 (6 bases). V lost 4 bases, J lost 5 bases, and 15 bases lay in between. The CDR3 is 14 residues long. CDR1 and CDR2 (germline): SGHNT, YYREEE (reference sequence). CDR3 loop: CASSPRRGLETQYF. DNA for the CDR3: TGTGCCAGCAGCCCGCGCAGGGGATTGGAGACCCAGTACTTC.

The chain recombines TRBV6-6 with TRBJ2-7; D unclear. The CDR3 loop spans 13 amino acids. Germline lookup yields CDR1 MNHNY and CDR2 SVGAGI (reference sequence). Deletions cut 4 bases from V and 7 bases from J, with 14 bases between. The CDR3 protein is CASSSGSWREQYF. Written as DNA, the CDR3 is TGTGCCAGCAGTTCCGGGTCGTGGAGAGAGCAGTACTTC.

CDR3 region: CASSRNKGSRVLDTQYF. CDR3 bases: TGCGCCAGCAGTCGGAATAAGGGGTCCCGGGTTCTGGATACGCAGTATTTT. The rearrangement uses TRBV23-1 and TRBJ2-3; weak D call: TRBD1 (5 bases). TRBV23-1 is assigned to the ORF class and has an uncertain function. Trimming took off 4 bases at V and 6 bases at J, with 23 bases between the two ends. There are 17 residues in the CDR3.

The V call is TRBV2, the J call TRBJ2-1; D perhaps matches TRBD2 (6 bases). The CDR3 loop spans 15 amino acids. The germline V gene encodes CDR1 SNHLY and CDR2 FYNNEI. Between the trimmed V and J ends, which lost 6 bases and 1 base, there was a span of 13 bases. Here the CDR3 reads CASSDGSFSYNEQFF. The CDR3 bases are TGTGCCAGCAGCGACGGGAGTTTTTCCTACAATGAGCAGTTCTTC.

V gene TRBV7-9 combines with J gene TRBJ1-1; D remains ambiguous. Germline V lookup: CDR1 SEHNR, CDR2 FQNEAQ (reference sequence). V gave up 2 bases and J gave up 11 bases, with 9 bases separating them. The CDR3 has 11 residues. The CDR3 DNA reads as TGTGCCAGCAGCTTAATTGAAGGGGCTTTCTTT. It codes for CASSLIEGAFF.

This chain links TRBV10-2 with TRBJ1-3; no clear D. Trimming took 3 bases from V and 1 from J, leaving 4 bases between them. This CDR3 region has 13 residues. Germline values: CDR1 WSHSY, CDR2 SAAADI. CDR3 protein: CASSEGSGNTIYF. The CDR3 DNA reads TGCGCCAGCAGTGAAGGGTCTGGAAACACCATATATTTT.

The chain links TRBV7-9 to TRBJ1-1; D is uncertain. Germline CDR1 reads SEHNR; CDR2 reads FQNEAQ (reference sequence). The V end lost 0 bases, the J end lost 7 bases, and 12 bases lay between the germline ends. CDR3 length equals 14 residues. CDR3 DNA sequence: TGTGCCAGCAGCTTAGCCTCAGAGAAGGATGAAGCTTTCTTT. This gives the protein CASSLASEKDEAFF.

The chain recombines TRBV4-1 with TRBJ1-3, with unresolved D. Trimming took off 0 bases at V and 4 bases at J, with 13 bases between the two ends. This CDR3 is built from 16 residues. The germline V gene has CDR1 MGHRA and CDR2 YSYEKL. The CDR3 sequence is CASSQDPDLGGNTIYF. The DNA of the CDR3 is TGCGCCAGCAGCCAAGACCCGGATCTAGGGGGAAACACCATATATTTT.

This chain connects TRBV6-1 to TRBJ2-3, with D possibly TRBD2 on 6 matching bases. Germline CDR1 MNHNS, CDR2 SASEGT. The length of the CDR3 is 15 residues. Trimming stripped 3 bases from V and 6 bases from J, with 16 bases between. The DNA of the CDR3 is TGTGCCAGCAGTGATGCCGGGACTCAAGGGGATACGCAGTATTTT. Translating gives CASSDAGTQGDTQYF.

Here the CDR3 reads CASGLVPGGGAAFF. The CDR3 coding sequence is TGTGCTAGTGGTTTGGTGCCCGGGGGCGGCGCAGCTTTCTTT. The V gene is TRBV12-5, the J gene TRBJ1-1; a weak D match, TRBD1 (6 bases). The CDR3 runs 14 residues. Trimming removed 0 bases from V and 10 bases from J, with 15 bases in between. Germline V gene sequence: CDR1 LGHNT, CDR2 FRNRAP.

The chain combines TRBV6-6 with TRBJ1-4; no clear D gene. The CDR3 extends over 16 amino acids. V lost 0 bases, J lost 8 bases, and 16 bases lay in between. Germline V gene data show CDR1 as MNHNY and CDR2 as SVGAGI (reference sequence). The CDR3 spells CASSYSVLHREEKLFF. In nucleotides, the CDR3 is TGTGCCAGCAGTTACTCAGTCCTCCATCGGGAGGAAAAACTGTTTTTT.

This clone was recorded once. This chain connects TRBV7-9 to TRBJ2-1, with a weak D call TRBD2 (5 bases). CDR3 length: 13 amino acids. V shed 8 bases and J shed 0 bases, with 8 bases lying between them. The germline V gene encodes CDR1 SEHNR and CDR2 FQNEAQ (reference sequence). In DNA, the CDR3 is TGTGCCAGCCGGGGTGGCTCCTACAATGAGCAGTTCTTC. Its translation: CASRGGSYNEQFF.

This clone turned up a few times. This chain connects TRBV11-2 to TRBJ2-7; D is unclear. From germline, CDR1 is SGHAT and CDR2 FQNNGV. The V and J ends lost 4 bases and 6 bases respectively, with 13 bases between them. The CDR3 is made up of 13 amino acids. This chain's CDR3 is CASSSLRSSEQYF. Written as DNA, the CDR3 is TGTGCCAGCAGCTCCCTTAGGAGCTCCGAGCAGTACTTC.

The chain employs TRBV18 and TRBJ2-2; TRBD2 might be the D (5 bases). Deletions cut 4 bases from V and 6 bases from J, with 15 bases between. Germline V gene data show CDR1 as KGHSH and CDR2 as LQKENI. The CDR3 covers 15 residues. The CDR3 DNA is TGTGCCAGCTCACTCGCCGGTACCGGGGCCGGGGAGCTGTTTTTT. Translated: CASSLAGTGAGELFF.

The rearrangement links TRBV6-2 or TRBV6-3 to TRBJ2-5; D call uncertain. CDR1 is MNHEY, CDR2 SVGEGT, per germline. This CDR3 has 12 amino acids. V dropped 0 bases and J dropped 9 bases, with 8 bases sitting between them. CDR3 amino acids: CASSYSASAQYF. The CDR3 nucleotides read TGTGCCAGCAGTTACTCCGCGTCGGCCCAGTACTTC.

The CDR3 DNA sequence: TGTGCCAGCACCGAGGGGGGGATTCAGTACTTC. Protein sequence: CASTEGGIQYF. The chain has TRBV7-2 and TRBJ2-4; the D gene is possibly TRBD2 (7 bases). CDR1 SGHTA and CDR2 FQGNSA come from the germline V gene. The CDR3 contains 11 residues. V gave up 7 bases and J gave up 10 bases, with 11 bases separating them.

The J gene is TRBJ1-2, the V gene TRBV10-2; TRBD1 is a possible D gene (6 bases). CDR3 length equals 14 residues. The germline CDR1 and CDR2 sequences are WSHSY and SAAADI. With 4 bases removed from V and 8 bases from J, the gap between germline ends came to 17 bases. The DNA for the CDR3 is TGCGCCAGCAGTGCAGGCAGGGGCGCGGGGGGCTACACCTTC. Its protein product is CASSAGRGAGGYTF.

The chain uses TRBV6-4 and TRBJ2-1, with 9 positions matching TRBD1. The J segment lost 7 bases and the V segment lost 3 bases, leaving 7 bases of the junction unmatched. Germline CDR1 reads MRHNA; CDR2 reads SNTAGT. The CDR3 extends over 15 amino acids. The CDR3, as DNA: TGTGCCAGCAGTGAAGGGACAGGGCAACTGAATGAGCAGTTCTTC. Translated: CASSEGTGQLNEQFF.

For this clone: The germline gene is not matched at one end of the junction; a read error may be the cause. This chain connects TRBV7-8 to TRBJ1-5, with D possibly being TRBD1 (6 bases). This CDR3 spans 16 amino acids. CDR1 SGHVS and CDR2 FQNEAQ come from the germline V gene. The CDR3 sequence is CASSLESSGAVGPQHF. For the CDR3, the DNA is TGTGCCAGCAGTTTAGAGTCCTCAGGGGCGGTCGGGCCCCAGCATTTT.

The CDR3 here is CASSLGTRSHETQYF. Here the CDR3 DNA reads TGTGCCAGCAGCTTAGGGACACGGAGCCATGAGACCCAGTACTTC. V gene TRBV7-9 combines with J gene TRBJ2-5; possible D gene TRBD1, 5 bases. V lost 1 base, J lost 5 bases, and 14 bases lay in between. CDR1 is SEHNR, CDR2 FQNEAQ, per germline (reference sequence). This CDR3 spans 15 amino acids.

The chain employs TRBV7-8 and TRBJ2-7, with D tentatively TRBD2 (8 bases). CDR3 length: 16 amino acids. Germline-derived CDR1 and CDR2 are SGHVS and FQNEAQ. V was cut by 1 base and J by 5 bases, with 18 bases left in between. This CDR3 reads CASSLDPGGGFHEQYF. Written as DNA, the CDR3 is TGTGCCAGCAGCTTAGATCCGGGAGGGGGCTTCCACGAGCAGTACTTC.

This chain links TRBV10-3 with TRBJ1-5, with D possibly matching TRBD1 (5 bases). Trimming left V 4 bases short and J 1 base short, with 11 bases between. This CDR3 is built from 15 residues. In germline, CDR1 is ENHRY, CDR2 SYGVKD. The CDR3 spells CAISVARDSNQPQHF. In DNA form, the CDR3 reads TGTGCCATCAGTGTCGCGCGGGACAGCAATCAGCCCCAGCATTTT.

The CDR3 DNA reads as TGTGCCAGCAGCCCAGGGGCGGTTTACGAGCAGTACTTC. Protein sequence: CASSPGAVYEQYF. The chain has TRBV5-5 and TRBJ2-7; D is perhaps TRBD1 (6 bases). Germline V lookup: CDR1 SGHKS, CDR2 YYEKEE (reference sequence). Trimming took 4 bases from V and 4 from J, leaving 12 bases between them. This CDR3 region has 13 residues. The variable domain in full, completed from reference TRBV5-5 and TRBJ2-7, reads DAGVTQSPTHLIKTRGQQVTLRCSPISGHKSVSWYQQVLGQGPQFIFQYYEKEERGRGNFPDRFSARQFPNYSSELNVNALLLGDSALYLCASSPGAVYEQYFGPGTRLTVT.

This clone was observed a few times. The chain employs TRBV6-6 and TRBJ1-6; D might be TRBD1 (5 bases). The germline V gene encodes CDR1 MNHNY and CDR2 SVGAGI (reference sequence). The CDR3 extends over 15 amino acids. Trimming shortened V by 2 bases and J by 9 bases, and 14 bases separated the two germline ends. The CDR3 nucleotides are TGTGCCAGCAGTTACCTGAAGGGGCAAAGTTCACCCCTCCACTTT. It codes for CASSYLKGQSSPLHF.

V usage is TRBV18 and J usage is TRBJ1-5; maybe TRBD1 (6 bases). V shed 5 bases and J shed 4 bases, with 12 bases lying between them. Germline CDR1 KGHSH, CDR2 LQKENI. The length of the CDR3 is 14 residues. CDR3: CASSFTGLNQPQHF. CDR3 coding DNA: TGTGCCAGCTCATTTACAGGGCTAAATCAGCCCCAGCATTTT. Drawing the rest from reference TRBV18 and TRBJ1-5, the complete variable domain is NAGVMQNPRHLVRRRGQEARLRCSPMKGHSHVYWYRQLPEEGLKFMVYLQKENIIDESGMPKERFSAEFPKEGPSILRIQQVVRGDSAAYFCASSFTGLNQPQHFGDGTRLSIL.

This clone came up once. The chain combines TRBV30 with TRBJ2-5; D perhaps matches TRBD2 (6 bases). V dropped 0 bases and J dropped 7 bases, with 12 bases sitting between them. This CDR3 region has 13 residues. The germline CDR1 and CDR2 sequences are GTSNPN and SVGIG (reference sequence). The CDR3, as DNA: TGTGCCTGGAGTGTTCTGGGGCGGGGGACCCAGTACTTC. Translating it yields CAWSVLGRGTQYF.